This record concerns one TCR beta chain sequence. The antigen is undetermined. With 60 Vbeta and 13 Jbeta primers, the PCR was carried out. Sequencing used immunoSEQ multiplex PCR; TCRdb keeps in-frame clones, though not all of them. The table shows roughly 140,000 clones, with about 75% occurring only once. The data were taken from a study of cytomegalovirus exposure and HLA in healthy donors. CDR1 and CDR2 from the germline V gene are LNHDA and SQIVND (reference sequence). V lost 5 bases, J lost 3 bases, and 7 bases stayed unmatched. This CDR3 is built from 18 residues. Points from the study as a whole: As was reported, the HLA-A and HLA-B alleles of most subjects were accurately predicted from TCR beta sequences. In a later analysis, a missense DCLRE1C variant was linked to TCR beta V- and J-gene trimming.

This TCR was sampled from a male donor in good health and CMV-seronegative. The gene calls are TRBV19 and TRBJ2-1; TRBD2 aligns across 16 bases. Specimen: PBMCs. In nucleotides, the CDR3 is TGTGCCAGTAGTCCGGGGACTAGCGGGAGGGGGCTCTACAATGAGCAGTTCTTC. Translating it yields CASSPGTSGRGLYNEQFF. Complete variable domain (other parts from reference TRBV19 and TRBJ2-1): DGGITQSPKYLFRKEGQNVTLSCEQNLNHDAMYWYRQDPGQGLRLIYYSQIVNDFQKGDIAEGYSVSREKKESFPLTVTSAQKNPTAFYLCASSPGTSGRGLYNEQFFGPGTRLTVL.